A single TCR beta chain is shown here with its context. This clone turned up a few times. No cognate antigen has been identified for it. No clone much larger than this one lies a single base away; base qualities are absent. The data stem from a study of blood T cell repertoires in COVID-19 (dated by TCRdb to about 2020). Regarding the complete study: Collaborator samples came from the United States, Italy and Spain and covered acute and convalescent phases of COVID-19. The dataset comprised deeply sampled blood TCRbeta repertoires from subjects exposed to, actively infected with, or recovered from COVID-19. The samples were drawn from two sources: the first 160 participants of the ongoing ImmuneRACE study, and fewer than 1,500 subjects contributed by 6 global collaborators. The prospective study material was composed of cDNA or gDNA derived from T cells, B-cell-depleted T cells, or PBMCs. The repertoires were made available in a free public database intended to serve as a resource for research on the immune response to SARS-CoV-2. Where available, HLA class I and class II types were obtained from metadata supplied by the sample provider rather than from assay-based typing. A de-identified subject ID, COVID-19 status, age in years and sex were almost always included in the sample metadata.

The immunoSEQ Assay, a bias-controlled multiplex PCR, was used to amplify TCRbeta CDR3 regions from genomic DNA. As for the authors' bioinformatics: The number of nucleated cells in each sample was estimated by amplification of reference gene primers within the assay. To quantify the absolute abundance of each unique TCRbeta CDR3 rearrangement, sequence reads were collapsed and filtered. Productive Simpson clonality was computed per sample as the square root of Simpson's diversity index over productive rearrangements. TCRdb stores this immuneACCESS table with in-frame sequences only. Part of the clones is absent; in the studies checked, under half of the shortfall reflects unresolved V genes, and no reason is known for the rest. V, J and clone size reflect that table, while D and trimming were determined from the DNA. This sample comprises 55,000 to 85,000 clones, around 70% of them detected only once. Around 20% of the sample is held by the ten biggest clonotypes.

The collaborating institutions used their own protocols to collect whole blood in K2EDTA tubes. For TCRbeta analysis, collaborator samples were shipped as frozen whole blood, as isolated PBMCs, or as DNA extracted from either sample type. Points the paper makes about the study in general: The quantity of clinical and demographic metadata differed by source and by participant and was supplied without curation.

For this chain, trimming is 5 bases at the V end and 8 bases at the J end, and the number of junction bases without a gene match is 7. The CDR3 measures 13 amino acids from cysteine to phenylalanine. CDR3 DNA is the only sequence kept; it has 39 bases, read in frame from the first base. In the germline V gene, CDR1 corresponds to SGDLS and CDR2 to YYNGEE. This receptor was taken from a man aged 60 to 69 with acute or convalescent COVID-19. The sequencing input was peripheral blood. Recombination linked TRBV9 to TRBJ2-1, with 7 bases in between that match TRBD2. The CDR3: CASSGLVSDEQFF. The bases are TGTGCCAGCAGTGGACTAGTTAGCGATGAGCAGTTCTTC.